The rows below give T cell receptor beta chains drawn from one sample of a study of OX40 agonist ivuxolimab in advanced cancers. Data came from immunoSEQ multiplex PCR; TCRdb stores just in-frame clones and leaves some out. The data show tens of thousands of clones, with 89% seen just once and 0.3% to 0.4% held by the top ten. Specimen: CD4+ or CD8+ T cells sorted from blood, collected in a trial of the OX40 agonist ivuxolimab. These receptors were taken from an adult with an advanced solid tumor such as melanoma, head and neck, liver or kidney cancer. Each CDR3 is given with its conserved first and last residue. A D gene is named only where the DNA matches it firmly. The size field is filled for only some rows; it gives once, few, many or a size class.

>TRBV19|NA|NA|TRBJ1-5
CASKIGGQGGNQPQHF
TGTGCCAGTAAGATTGGGGGGCAGGGTGGCAATCAGCCCCAGCATTTT
>TRBV5-1|NA|once|TRBJ2-5
CASSLGAGGKETQYF
TGCGCCAGCAGCTTGGGGGCAGGGGGGAAAGAGACCCAGTACTTC
>TRBV28|NA|NA|TRBJ2-7
CASRSGGLSYEQYF
TGTGCCAGCAGGTCTGGCGGACTCTCCTACGAGCAGTACTTC
>TRBV19|NA|NA|TRBJ1-4
CASSIIFGGTNEKLFF
TGTGCCAGTAGTATAATATTTGGGGGGACTAATGAAAAACTGTTTTTT
>TRBV11-2|NA|NA|TRBJ1-6
CASSLGADSPLHF
TGTGCCAGCAGCTTAGGGGCAGATTCACCCCTCCACTTT
>TRBV7-2|NA|NA|TRBJ2-5
CASSSEGTQYF
TGTGCCAGCAGCAGCGAAGGGACCCAGTACTTC
>TRBV6-6|TRBD1|NA|TRBJ1-1
CASTRNRGTEAFF
TGTGCCAGCACCAGAAACAGGGGCACTGAAGCTTTCTTT
>TRBV27|NA|NA|TRBJ2-6
CASSLYGDSGANVLTF
TGTGCCAGCAGTTTATATGGGGATTCTGGGGCCAACGTCCTGACTTTC
>TRBV7-9|NA|once|TRBJ1-2
CASSSEGKVIGGKGYTF
TGTGCCAGCAGTTCGGAAGGTAAGGTCATCGGTGGTAAGGGCTACACCTTC
>TRBV7-2|NA|NA|TRBJ2-7
CASSLGQVGEQYF
TGTGCCAGCAGCTTAGGACAGGTGGGCGAGCAGTACTTC
>TRBV5-1|TRBD1|NA|TRBJ2-3
CASSPGQGAFTDTQYF
TGCGCCAGCAGCCCCGGACAGGGGGCTTTTACAGATACGCAGTATTTT
>TRBV27|NA|NA|TRBJ1-2
CASSSPIDGYTF
TGTGCCAGCAGTTCCCCCATAGATGGCTACACCTTC
>TRBV19|TRBD1|NA|TRBJ1-1
CASTGQGPIMNTEAFF
TGTGCCAGTACCGGACAGGGTCCAATCATGAACACTGAAGCTTTCTTT
>TRBV27|TRBD1|NA|TRBJ2-2
CAPTGGESYGELFF
TGTGCCCCGACAGGGGGCGAGTCTTACGGGGAGCTGTTTTTT
>TRBV19|NA|NA|TRBJ1-1
CASSPRARNTEAFF
TGTGCCAGTAGTCCCCGCGCGAGAAACACTGAAGCTTTCTTT
>TRBV11-2|NA|NA|TRBJ1-5
CASSLDRIDQPQHF
TGTGCCAGCAGCTTAGACAGAATCGATCAGCCCCAGCATTTT
>TRBV29-1|NA|NA|TRBJ2-1
CSAERQGERTYNEQFF
TGCAGCGCAGAAAGGCAGGGCGAGAGGACCTACAATGAGCAGTTCTTC